This T cell receptor (beta chain) was sequenced during a study of cytomegalovirus exposure and HLA in healthy donors. Donors showed nominal health when sampled, although they likely had unrecorded immune exposures. The CDR3 has 16 residues. Unmatched junction bases numbered 8, after V lost 4 bases and J lost 8 bases. Germline V gives CDR1 MNHEY, CDR2 SMNVEV (reference sequence). Primers included in the PCR were 60 Vbeta and 13 Jbeta primers. Only in-frame clones appear in the TCRdb table, and some are missing; sequencing was by immunoSEQ multiplex PCR. In the table there are fewer than 200,000 clones, roughly 80% of which are singletons.

This clonotype originated in a man between 60 and 70 years old in good health and CMV-seronegative. Source material: PBMCs. V is TRBV27 and J is TRBJ2-1, with 13 bases matching TRBD2. Here the CDR3 DNA reads TGTGCCAGCAGTTCAATACTAGCGGGGGGGATATATGAGCAGTTCTTC. As protein: CASSSILAGGIYEQFF.